The present TCR beta chain was sequenced within a study of CD8+ T cells in alopecia areata. About the research overall: Twice daily, treated patients received 5 to 10 mg of oral tofacitinib. Tofacitinib was given for 6 to 18 months, then stopped for 6 months.

Reverse transcription of extracted RNA yielded cDNA, which provided the sequencing template. The repertoire was sequenced with immunoSEQ multiplex PCR; TCRdb's copy has only in-frame clones and lacks some. The table has about 210,000 clones, about 58% seen once. A note on this clone: What it recognizes is unknown.

Study observations and caveats: Researchers say the link of baseline CD8+ expansion to response remains uncertain, with one nonresponder.

This CDR3 contains 15 residues. The V segment lost 3 bases and the J segment 4 bases; nucleotides outside the gene matches: 6. Per germline, CDR1 SNHLY and CDR2 FYNNEI. Noted treatment: oral pan-JAK inhibitor, 5-10 mg twice daily. Cell sorting was applied to PBMCs, and CD4+ and CD8+ T cells were collected. This chain connects TRBV2 to TRBJ1-5, with TRBD1 matching over 7 bases. Here the sequenced sample was CD4+ T cells sorted from blood, taken at week 4, from a patient treated with tofacitinib. The sequence was collected from a human donor with alopecia areata. The CDR3 reads CASSDRTGGNQPQHF. The CDR3 nucleotides are TGTGCCAGCAGTGATAGGACAGGAGGGAATCAGCCCCAGCATTTT. The complete variable domain, with remaining parts taken from reference TRBV2 and TRBJ1-5, reads EPEVTQTPSHQVTQMGQEVILRCVPISNHLYFYWYRQILGQKVEFLVSFYNNEISEKSEIFDDQFSVERPDGSNFTLKIRSTKLEDSAMYFCASSDRTGGNQPQHFGDGTRLSIL.